This T cell receptor (beta chain) was found in a study of T cell repertoires in cytomegalovirus infection. Turning to the study itself: Public TCR beta signature analysis indicated the presence of both CMV infection and matching HLA type.

TCRdb recomputed calls from the reads with MiXCR, one row per CDR3 protein. The table records some 590,000 distinct CDR3 sequences, 40% of them present only once. CDR3 length: 14 residues. Germline V gene data show CDR1 as ENHRY and CDR2 as SYGVKD. V dropped 4 bases and J dropped 5 bases, with 14 bases sitting between them. With respect to this clonotype: As yet, its antigen is unknown.

Study-wide results and limits: CMV-specific HLA-C-restricted TCR beta clonotypes dominated the ex vivo response.

The chain employs TRBV10-3 and TRBJ2-5; D tentatively fits TRBD1 or TRBD2 (5 bases each). This TCR came from a human donor in good health (CMV status not recorded). Some clones in this sample may be carry-over from other donors' samples. This sample comprised cultured PBMCs, obtained from culture after CMV antigen stimulation. This chain's CDR3 is CAISAWGIMETQYF. DNA for the CDR3: TGTGCCATCAGTGCTTGGGGGATCATGGAGACCCAGTACTTC.